The following is a T cell receptor beta chain sequence with its context. The assay was immunoSEQ multiplex PCR, and TCRdb's table has in-frame clones only and misses some. Of under 200,000 clones listed, more than 75% were seen once; the top ten hold less than 8%. The data are from a study of blood T cell repertoires in COVID-19. At the level of the study: Samples representing acute and convalescent COVID-19 were sourced from the United States, Italy and Spain. In each case, the material was cDNA or gDNA derived from T cells, B-cell-depleted T cells, or PBMCs.

Per the germline V gene, CDR1 is MNHEY and CDR2 is SVGAGI. V lost 8 bases and J lost 2; bases outside the gene matches: 7. The CDR3 contains 14 residues. Participants reported their clinical history, and cohort assignment relied on those reports. Cohort 3 recovered donors had two negative PCRs, clearance, or symptom resolution. The TCR originated in a woman in her forties or fifties who had recovered from COVID-19. Material for sequencing was PBMCs or T cells enriched from blood (not recorded which). The rearrangement joins TRBV6-5 to TRBJ1-1; 8 nucleotides align to TRBD1. CDR3 region: CASGHRGFNTEAFF. The DNA of the CDR3 is TGTGCCAGCGGACACAGGGGGTTCAACACTGAAGCTTTCTTT.